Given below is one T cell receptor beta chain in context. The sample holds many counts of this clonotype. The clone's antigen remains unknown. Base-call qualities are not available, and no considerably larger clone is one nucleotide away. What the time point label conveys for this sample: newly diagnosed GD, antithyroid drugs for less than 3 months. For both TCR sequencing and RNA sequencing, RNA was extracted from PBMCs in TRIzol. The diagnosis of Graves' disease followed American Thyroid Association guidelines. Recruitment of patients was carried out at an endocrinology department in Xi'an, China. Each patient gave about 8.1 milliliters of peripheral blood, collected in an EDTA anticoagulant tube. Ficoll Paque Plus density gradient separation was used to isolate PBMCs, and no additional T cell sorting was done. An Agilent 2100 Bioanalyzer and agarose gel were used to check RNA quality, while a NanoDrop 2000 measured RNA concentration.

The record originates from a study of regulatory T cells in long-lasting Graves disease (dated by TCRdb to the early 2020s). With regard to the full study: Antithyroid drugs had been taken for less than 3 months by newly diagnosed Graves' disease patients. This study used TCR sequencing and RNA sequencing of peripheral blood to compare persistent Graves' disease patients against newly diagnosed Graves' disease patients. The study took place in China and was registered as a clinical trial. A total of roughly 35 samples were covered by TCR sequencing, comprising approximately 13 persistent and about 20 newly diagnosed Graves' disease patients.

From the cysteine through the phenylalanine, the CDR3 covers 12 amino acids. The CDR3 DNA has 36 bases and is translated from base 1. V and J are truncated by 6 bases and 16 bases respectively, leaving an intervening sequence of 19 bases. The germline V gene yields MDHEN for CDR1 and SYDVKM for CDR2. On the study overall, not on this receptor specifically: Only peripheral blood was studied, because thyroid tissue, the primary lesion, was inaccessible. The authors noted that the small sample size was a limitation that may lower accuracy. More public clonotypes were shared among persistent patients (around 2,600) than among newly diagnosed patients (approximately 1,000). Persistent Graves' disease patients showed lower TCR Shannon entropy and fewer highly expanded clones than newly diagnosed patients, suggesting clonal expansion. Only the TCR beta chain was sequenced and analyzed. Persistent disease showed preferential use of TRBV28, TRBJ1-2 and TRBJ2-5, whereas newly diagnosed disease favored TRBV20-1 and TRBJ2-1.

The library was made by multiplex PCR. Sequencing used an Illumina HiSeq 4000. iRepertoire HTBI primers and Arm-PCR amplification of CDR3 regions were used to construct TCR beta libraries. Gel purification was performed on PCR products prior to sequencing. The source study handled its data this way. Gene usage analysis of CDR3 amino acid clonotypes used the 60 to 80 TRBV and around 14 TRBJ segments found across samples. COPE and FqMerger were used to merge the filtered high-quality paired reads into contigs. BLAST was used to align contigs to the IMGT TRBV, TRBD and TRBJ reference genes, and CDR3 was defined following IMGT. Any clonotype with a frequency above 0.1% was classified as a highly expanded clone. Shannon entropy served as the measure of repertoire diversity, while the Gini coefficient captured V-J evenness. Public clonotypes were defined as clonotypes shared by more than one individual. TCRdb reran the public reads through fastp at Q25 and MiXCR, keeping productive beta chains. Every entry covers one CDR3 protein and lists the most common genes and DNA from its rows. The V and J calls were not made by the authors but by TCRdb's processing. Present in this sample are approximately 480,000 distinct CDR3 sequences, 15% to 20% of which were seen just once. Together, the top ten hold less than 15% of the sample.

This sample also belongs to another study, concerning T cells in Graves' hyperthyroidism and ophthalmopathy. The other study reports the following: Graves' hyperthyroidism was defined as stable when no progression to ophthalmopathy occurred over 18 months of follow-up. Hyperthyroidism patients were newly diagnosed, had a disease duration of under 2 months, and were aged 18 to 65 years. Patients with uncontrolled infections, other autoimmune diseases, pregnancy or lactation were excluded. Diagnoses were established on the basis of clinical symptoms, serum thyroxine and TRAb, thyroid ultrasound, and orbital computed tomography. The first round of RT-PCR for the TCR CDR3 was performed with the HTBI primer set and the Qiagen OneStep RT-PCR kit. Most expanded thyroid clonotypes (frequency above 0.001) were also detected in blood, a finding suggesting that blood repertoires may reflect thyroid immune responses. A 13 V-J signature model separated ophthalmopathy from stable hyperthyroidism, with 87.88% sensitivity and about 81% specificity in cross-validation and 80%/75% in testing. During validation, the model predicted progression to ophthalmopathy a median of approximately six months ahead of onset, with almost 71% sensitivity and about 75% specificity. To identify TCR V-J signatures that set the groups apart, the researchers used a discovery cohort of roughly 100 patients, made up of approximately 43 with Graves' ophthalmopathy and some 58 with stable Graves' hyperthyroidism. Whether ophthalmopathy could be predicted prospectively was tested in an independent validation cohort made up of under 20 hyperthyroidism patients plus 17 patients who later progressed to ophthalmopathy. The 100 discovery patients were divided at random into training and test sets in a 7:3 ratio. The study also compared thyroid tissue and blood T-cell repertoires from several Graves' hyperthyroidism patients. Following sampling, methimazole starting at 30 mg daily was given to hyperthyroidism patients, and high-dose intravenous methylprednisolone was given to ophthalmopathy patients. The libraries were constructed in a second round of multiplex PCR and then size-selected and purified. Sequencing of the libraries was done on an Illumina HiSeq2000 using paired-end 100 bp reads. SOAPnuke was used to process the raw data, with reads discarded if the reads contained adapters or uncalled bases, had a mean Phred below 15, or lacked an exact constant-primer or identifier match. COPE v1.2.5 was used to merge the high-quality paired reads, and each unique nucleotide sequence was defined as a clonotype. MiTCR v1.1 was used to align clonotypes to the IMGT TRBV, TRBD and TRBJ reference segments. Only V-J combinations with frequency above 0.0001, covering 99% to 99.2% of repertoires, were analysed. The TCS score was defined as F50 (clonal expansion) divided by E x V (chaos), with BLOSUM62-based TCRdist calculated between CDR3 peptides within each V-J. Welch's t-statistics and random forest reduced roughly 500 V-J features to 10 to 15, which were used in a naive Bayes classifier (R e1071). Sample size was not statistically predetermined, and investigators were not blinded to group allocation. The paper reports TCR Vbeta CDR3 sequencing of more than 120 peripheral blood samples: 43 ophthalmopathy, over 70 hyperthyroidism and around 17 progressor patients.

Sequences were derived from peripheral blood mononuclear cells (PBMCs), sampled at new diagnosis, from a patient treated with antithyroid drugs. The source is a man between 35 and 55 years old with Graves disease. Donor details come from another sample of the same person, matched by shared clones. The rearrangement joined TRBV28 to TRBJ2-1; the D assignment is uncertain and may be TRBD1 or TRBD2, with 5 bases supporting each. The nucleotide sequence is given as TGTGCCAGCAGCATTTCTCAGGGACCCTTCTTCTTC. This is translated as CASSISQGPFFF. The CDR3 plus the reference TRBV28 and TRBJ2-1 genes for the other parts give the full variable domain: DVKVTQSSRYLVKRTGEKVFLECVQDMDHENMFWYRQDPGLGLRLIYFSYDVKMKEKGDIPEGYSVSREKKERFSLILESASTNQTSMYLCASSISQGPFFFGPGTRLTVL.